The 2 T cell receptor beta chains below come from one sample, sequenced in a study of shared clonotypes between healthy human individuals. Only in-frame clones appear in the TCRdb table, and some are missing; sequencing was by immunoSEQ multiplex PCR. This table has 2 million to 2.5 million clones, around 92% appearing once. The sample taken for sequencing was naive CD4+ T cells from PBMCs. Subset noted: CD45RA+ positively selected. The source of these receptors is a man between 18 and 29 years old in good health. Some clones in this sample may be carry-over from other donors' samples.

The rearrangement uses TRBV19 and TRBJ1-4; D not resolved. Germline CDR1 reads LNHDA; CDR2 reads SQIVND (reference sequence). The CDR3 spans 14 residues. Trimming took off 10 bases at V and 0 bases at J, with 12 bases between the two ends. In nucleotides, the CDR3 is TGTGCCAAACCCCGGTGGCCAACTAATGAAAAACTGTTTTTT. Its translation is CAKPRWPTNEKLFF.

V gene TRBV30 combines with J gene TRBJ2-5, with a tentative D call TRBD2 (5 bases). The last part of the DNA fits TRBJ2-7 better; the J call may be wrong. CDR3 length: 12 residues. Germline V CDR1 and CDR2: GTSNPN, SVGIG (reference sequence). The DNA for the CDR3 is TGTGCCTGGAGTGTAGAGGGCTACGAGCAGTACTTC. Amino acids: CAWSVEGYEQYF.